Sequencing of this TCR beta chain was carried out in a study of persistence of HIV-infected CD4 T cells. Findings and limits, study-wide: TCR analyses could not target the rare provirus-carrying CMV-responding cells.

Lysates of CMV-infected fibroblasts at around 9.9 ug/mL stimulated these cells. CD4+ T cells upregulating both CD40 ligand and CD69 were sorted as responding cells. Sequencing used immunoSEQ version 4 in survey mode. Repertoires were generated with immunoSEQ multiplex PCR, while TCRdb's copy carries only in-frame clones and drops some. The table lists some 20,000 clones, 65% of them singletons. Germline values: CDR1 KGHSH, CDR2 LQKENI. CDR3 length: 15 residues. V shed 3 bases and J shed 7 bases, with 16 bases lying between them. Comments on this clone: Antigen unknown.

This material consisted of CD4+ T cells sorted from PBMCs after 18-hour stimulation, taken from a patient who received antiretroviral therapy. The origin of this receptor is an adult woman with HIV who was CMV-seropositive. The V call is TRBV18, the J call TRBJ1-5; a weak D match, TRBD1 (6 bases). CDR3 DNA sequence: TGTGCCAGCTCACCTTCTGGGGGGGCGAACCAGCCCCAGCATTTT. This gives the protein CASSPSGGANQPQHF.